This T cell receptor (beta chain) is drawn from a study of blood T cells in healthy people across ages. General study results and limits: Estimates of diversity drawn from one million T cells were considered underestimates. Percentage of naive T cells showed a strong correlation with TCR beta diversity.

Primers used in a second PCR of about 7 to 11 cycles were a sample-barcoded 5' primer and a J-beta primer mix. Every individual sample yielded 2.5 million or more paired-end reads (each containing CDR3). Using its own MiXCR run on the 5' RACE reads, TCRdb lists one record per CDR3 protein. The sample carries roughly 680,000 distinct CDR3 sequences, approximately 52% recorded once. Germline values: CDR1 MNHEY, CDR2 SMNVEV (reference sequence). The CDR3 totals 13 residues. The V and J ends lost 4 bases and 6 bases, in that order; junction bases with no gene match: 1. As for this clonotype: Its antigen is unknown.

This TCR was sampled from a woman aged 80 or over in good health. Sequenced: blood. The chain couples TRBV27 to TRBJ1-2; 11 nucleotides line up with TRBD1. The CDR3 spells CASSSDRGHGYTF. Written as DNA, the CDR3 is TGTGCCAGCAGTTCGGACAGGGGGCATGGCTACACCTTC.